The rows below give T cell receptor beta chains drawn from one sample of a study of blood T cell repertoires in COVID-19. Here immunoSEQ multiplex PCR was the method, and the copy in TCRdb shows in-frame clones only, minus some. The sample has roughly 59,000 clones, roughly 71% seen once. The source material was peripheral blood. These receptors came from a woman in her fifties or sixties with active or convalescent COVID-19. The CDR3 runs from the conserved cysteine through the conserved F or W. The D gene is left open where the match is weak. Only part of the rows carry a size: once, few, many, or a class if the clone is expanded.

abundance,d_gene,j_gene,v_gene,CDR3aa,CDR3nt
once,TRBD1,TRBJ2-5,TRBV2,CASSEEGGYGETQYF,TGTGCCAGCAGTGAGGAAGGGGGCTATGGTGAGACCCAGTACTTC
.,.,TRBJ1-5,TRBV21-1,CASSSTPGGSNQPQHF,TGTGCCAGCAGCAGCACCCCAGGGGGCAGCAATCAGCCCCAGCATTTT
few,.,TRBJ1-2,TRBV7-9,CASSGTTIQGSYGYTF,TGTGCCAGCAGCGGTACCACAATTCAGGGTAGCTATGGCTACACCTTC
.,TRBD2,TRBJ2-3,TRBV29-1,CSASLAGVDTQYF,TGCAGCGCCAGTCTAGCGGGAGTGGATACGCAGTATTTT
.,TRBD2,TRBJ2-7,TRBV7-6,CASSPASGRLYTEQYF,TGTGCCAGCAGCCCCGCTAGCGGGAGGCTTTACACCGAGCAGTACTTC
.,.,TRBJ1-2,TRBV14,CASSQDSSYGYTF,TGTGCCAGCAGCCAAGATTCCAGCTATGGCTACACCTTC
once,TRBD1,TRBJ1-2,TRBV18,CASSNPGQGPGYTF,TGTGCCAGCTCCAACCCGGGACAGGGGCCTGGCTACACCTTC
few,TRBD1,TRBJ1-1,TRBV19,CASSPRQQGGTEAFF,TGTGCCAGTAGCCCGCGGCAACAGGGGGGGACTGAAGCTTTCTTT
.,.,TRBJ1-3,TRBV7-8,CASSPQGKGNTIYF,TGTGCCAGCAGCCCTCAGGGGAAAGGAAACACCATATATTTT
many,TRBD1,TRBJ1-1,TRBV2,CASTQGEDTEAFF,TGTGCCAGCACACAGGGGGAGGACACTGAAGCTTTCTTT
few,.,TRBJ1-1,TRBV7-8,CASSYRVVTEAFF,TGTGCCAGCAGCTACAGGGTAGTCACTGAAGCTTTCTTT
.,TRBD2,TRBJ2-3,TRBV5-1,CASSWSGTSGTDTQYF,TGCGCCAGCAGCTGGTCCGGGACTAGCGGCACAGATACGCAGTATTTT
.,.,TRBJ1-5,TRBV23-1,CASSAGNQPQHF,TGCGCCAGCAGTGCGGGCAATCAGCCCCAGCATTTT
.,TRBD1,TRBJ2-1,TRBV6-1,CASSEPQGRMLAQFF,TGTGCCAGCAGTGAACCACAGGGGAGAATGTTGGCGCAGTTCTTC